The 3 T cell receptor beta chains given below trace back to one sample, sequenced in a study of T cell changes during pregnancy in multiple sclerosis. Profiling relied on immunoSEQ multiplex PCR, and the TCRdb table lists in-frame clones only, not all of them. The table has just under 20,000 clones, roughly 90% seen once. Source: CD8+ T cells from peripheral blood mononuclear cells, taken in the third trimester of pregnancy. The receptors were sampled from a female donor in good health, enrolled as a control in a pregnancy study.

CDR3 DNA sequence: TGTGCCACCAGCACAGCGATCTCCCGGACAGGGAACAATGAGCAGTTCTTC. Encoded protein: CATSTAISRTGNNEQFF. This chain links TRBV15 with TRBJ2-1; 8 bases agree with TRBD1. This CDR3 contains 17 residues. Looked up from germline, CDR1 is LNHNV and CDR2 is YYDKDF (reference sequence). Trimming removed 4 bases from V and 5 bases from J; junction bases left unmatched: 13.

The genes are TRBV5-5 and TRBJ1-2; 10 nucleotides match TRBD1. The CDR3 spans 15 residues. Looked up from germline, CDR1 is SGHKS and CDR2 is YYEKEE (reference sequence). V gave up 3 bases and J gave up 2 bases; unmatched junction bases: 4. CDR3 in amino acids: CASSSTGGLNYGYTF. For the CDR3, the DNA is TGTGCCAGCAGCTCGACAGGGGGCCTGAACTATGGCTACACCTTC.

The V gene is TRBV11-3, the J gene TRBJ2-3, with D perhaps matching TRBD2 (5 bases). V was trimmed by 4 bases and J by 2 bases, leaving 13 bases between them. CDR3 length: 15 amino acids. Germline CDR1 SGHNT, CDR2 YENEEA. CDR3 in amino acids: CASSSSHEFTDTQYF. CDR3 nucleotides: TGTGCCAGCAGCTCTAGCCACGAGTTCACAGATACGCAGTATTTT.